This paragraph reports one T cell receptor (beta chain). What it binds is not known. Treatment meaning: around 19 received Ad26.COV2.S at low or high dose, single or two shots; about 5 received placebo; per-sample allocation not given. Samples came from day 63 after the first vaccine or placebo injection. An adult donor aged 18-55 years was enrolled in Boston. Expressing Wuhan-strain SARS-CoV-2 spike, an Ad26 vector served as the vaccine. The data are from a study of Ad26.COV2.S vaccination and SARS-CoV-2 variants. The wider study: The trial was COV1001 and the donor's arm was Ad26.COV2.S. Points from the study as a whole: Estimates derived from TCR breadth and depth analyses may have underestimated total T cell responses.

Assay used: immunoSEQ multiplex PCR; TCRdb lists only in-frame clones, some missing. The sample includes about 350,000 clones, around 86% of them seen just once. Looked up from germline, CDR1 is MNHEY and CDR2 is SVGAGI. V was clipped by 6 bases and J by 5 bases; unmatched bases: 3. CDR3 length: 13 residues. The rearrangement links TRBV6-5 to TRBJ2-7, with 11 bases identical to TRBD2. The clonotype originates from a person between 18 and 65 years old who received the Ad26.COV2.S COVID-19 vaccine or a placebo. The sample was peripheral blood, taken in a trial of Ad26.COV2.S vaccine versus placebo. The CDR3 coding sequence is TGTGCCAGCAGGGCTAGCGGGGGGAACGAGCAGTACTTC. Translating it yields CASRASGGNEQYF.